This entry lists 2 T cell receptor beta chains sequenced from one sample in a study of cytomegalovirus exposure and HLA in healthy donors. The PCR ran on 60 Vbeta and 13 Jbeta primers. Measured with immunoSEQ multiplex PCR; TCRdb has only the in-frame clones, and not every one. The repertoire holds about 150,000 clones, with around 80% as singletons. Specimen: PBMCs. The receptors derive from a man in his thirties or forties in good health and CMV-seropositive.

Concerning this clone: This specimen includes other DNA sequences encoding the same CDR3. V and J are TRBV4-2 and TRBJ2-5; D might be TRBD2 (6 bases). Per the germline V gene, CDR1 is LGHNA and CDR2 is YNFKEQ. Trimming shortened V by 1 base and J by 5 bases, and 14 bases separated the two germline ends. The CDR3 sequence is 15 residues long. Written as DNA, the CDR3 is TGTGCCAGCAGCCAAGTCCGGGAGAGCGGGGAGACCCAGTACTTC. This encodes CASSQVRESGETQYF.

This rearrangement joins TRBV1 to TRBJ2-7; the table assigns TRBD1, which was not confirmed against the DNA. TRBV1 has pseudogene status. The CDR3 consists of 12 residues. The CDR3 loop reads CTSSQQGHEQYF. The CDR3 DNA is TGCACCAGCAGCCAGCAGGGCCACGAGCAGTACTTC.